A selection of T cell receptor beta chains follows, all from one sample in a study of regulatory dendritic cells for organ transplantation. The method was immunoSEQ multiplex PCR; TCRdb's version includes in-frame clones alone and lacks a portion of them. The profile shows 13,000 or so clones, around two thirds of them singletons. For these TCRs, the target antigens are not known. The sample taken for sequencing was naive CD8+ T cells from blood cultured with dendritic cells. Source of these receptors: a human donor in good health. CDR3s include the opening cysteine and the closing phenylalanine or tryptophan. D genes are given only for firm matches. Clone size is not always given. Where it is, it says once, few, many or a class for expanded clones.

DNA: TGTGCCAGTAGTATAGCCCGGGAAGCCTACAATGAGCAGTTCTTC; CDR3: CASSIAREAYNEQFF; size: few; D: NA; J: TRBJ2-1; V: TRBV19
DNA: TGTGCTAGTGGTGCCGGGACTGGGTACAATGAGCAGTTCTTC; CDR3: CASGAGTGYNEQFF; size: NA; D: NA; J: TRBJ2-1; V: TRBV12-5
DNA: TGTGCCAGCAGCTTCCCAGGGGAGGGCTACGAGCAGTACTTC; CDR3: CASSFPGEGYEQYF; size: few; D: NA; J: TRBJ2-7; V: TRBV11-3
DNA: TGTGCCAGTAGCCCGACAGGTCATTTGAACACTGAAGCTTTCTTT; CDR3: CASSPTGHLNTEAFF; size: NA; D: NA; J: TRBJ1-1; V: TRBV19
DNA: TGTGCCAGCAGGATAGCGGGGAATGAGCAGTTCTTC; CDR3: CASRIAGNEQFF; size: NA; D: TRBD2; J: TRBJ2-1; V: TRBV27
DNA: TGTGCCAGCAGCTTACGGGGGGCGGTATACGAGCAGTACTTC; CDR3: CASSLRGAVYEQYF; size: NA; D: NA; J: TRBJ2-7; V: TRBV7-9
DNA: TGCGCCAGCAGCCAAGGCGGTGTGGGTGAGCAGTTCTTC; CDR3: CASSQGGVGEQFF; size: few; D: NA; J: TRBJ2-1; V: TRBV4-1
DNA: TGTGCCAGCAGCTTAGAAGGGGCCCTCTCCTACGAGCAGTACTTC; CDR3: CASSLEGALSYEQYF; size: NA; D: NA; J: TRBJ2-7; V: TRBV11-3
DNA: TGTGCCAGCAGTGAAGCGCCTGAGTTCGGACAGGGTTTTAATTCACCCCTCCACTTT; CDR3: CASSEAPEFGQGFNSPLHF; size: NA; D: TRBD1; J: TRBJ1-6; V: TRBV2
DNA: TGTGCCAGCAGCGGCGCGGGGCCCCTCTACGAGCAGTACTTC; CDR3: CASSGAGPLYEQYF; size: NA; D: NA; J: TRBJ2-7; V: TRBV7-9
DNA: TGTGCCAGCAGTGGGACAGGGGGGGAGAATGAGCAGTTCTTC; CDR3: CASSGTGGENEQFF; size: NA; D: TRBD1; J: TRBJ2-1; V: TRBV6-4
DNA: TGTGCCAGCAGCTTATATAGGGGAGGTGAAAAACTGTTTTTT; CDR3: CASSLYRGGEKLFF; size: NA; D: NA; J: TRBJ1-4; V: TRBV13
DNA: TGTGCCAGCAGTGCTGGGCGGATCGGGGTGCTCTTATCCTACGAGCAGTACTTC; CDR3: CASSAGRIGVLLSYEQYF; size: NA; D: NA; J: TRBJ2-7; V: TRBV6-1
DNA: TGCGCCAGCCGTCCGGGACAGGCCCCGATCAGGTACTACGAGCAGTACTTC; CDR3: CASRPGQAPIRYYEQYF; size: NA; D: TRBD1; J: TRBJ2-7; V: TRBV10-1
DNA: TGTGCCAGCAGCCCAGGGGCGGGACAGAGCTCCTACGAGCAGTACTTC; CDR3: CASSPGAGQSSYEQYF; size: once; D: NA; J: TRBJ2-7; V: TRBV7-6
DNA: TGTGCCAGCAGACCCCGGACGACAGGGGAGGGACAGCCCCAGCATTTT; CDR3: CASRPRTTGEGQPQHF; size: NA; D: TRBD1; J: TRBJ1-5; V: TRBV27
DNA: TGCGCCAGCAGCCAAGACGGGGGGAACTACAATGAGCAGTTCTTC; CDR3: CASSQDGGNYNEQFF; size: NA; D: TRBD2; J: TRBJ2-1; V: TRBV4-3
DNA: TGTGCCAGCAGCTTCGCCACATCTCGGGACAATGAGCAGTTCTTC; CDR3: CASSFATSRDNEQFF; size: NA; D: NA; J: TRBJ2-1; V: TRBV7-9
DNA: TGTGCCAGCAGGGAGACAGGGGAACAGGACGAGCAGTACTTC; CDR3: CASRETGEQDEQYF; size: NA; D: TRBD1; J: TRBJ2-7; V: TRBV27
DNA: TGTGCCAGCAGCCGGACAGGGGGAGGCAATCAGCCCCAGCATTTT; CDR3: CASSRTGGGNQPQHF; size: NA; D: TRBD1; J: TRBJ1-5; V: TRBV11-2
DNA: TGTGCCAGCAGCCCGACGACAGGGCTCTCTGGAAACACCATATATTTT; CDR3: CASSPTTGLSGNTIYF; size: NA; D: TRBD1; J: TRBJ1-3; V: TRBV9
DNA: TGTGCCAGCAGCTTGAAGGCGGGATTGGCGTTAAGCACAGATACGCAGTATTTT; CDR3: CASSLKAGLALSTDTQYF; size: NA; D: NA; J: TRBJ2-3; V: TRBV5-4
DNA: TGTGCCAGCACTTCCGGGACAGATATCAAAAACATTCAGTACTTC; CDR3: CASTSGTDIKNIQYF; size: NA; D: TRBD1; J: TRBJ2-4; V: TRBV2
DNA: TGTGCCAGCAGTTCCGACAGGGTTCCCACTGAAGCTTTCTTT; CDR3: CASSSDRVPTEAFF; size: NA; D: TRBD1; J: TRBJ1-1; V: TRBV6-5
DNA: TGCAGCGTTGGGGGGACAGACTATGGCTACACCTTC; CDR3: CSVGGTDYGYTF; size: few; D: TRBD1; J: TRBJ1-2; V: TRBV29-1
DNA: TGTGCCAGCACCGGGACAGGGGGGGACACCGGGGAGCTGTTTTTT; CDR3: CASTGTGGDTGELFF; size: few; D: TRBD1; J: TRBJ2-2; V: TRBV2
DNA: TGTGCCAGCAGCTTAACAGGATCTAACTATGGCTACACCTTC; CDR3: CASSLTGSNYGYTF; size: NA; D: NA; J: TRBJ1-2; V: TRBV7-9
DNA: TGTGCCAGCAGCTTTGGGCAGGGTTATGGCTACACCTTC; CDR3: CASSFGQGYGYTF; size: NA; D: NA; J: TRBJ1-2; V: TRBV7-2
DNA: TGTGCCAGCAGCCAAGATCAGGGGAGCAATCAGCCCCAGCATTTT; CDR3: CASSQDQGSNQPQHF; size: few; D: NA; J: TRBJ1-5; V: TRBV4-2
DNA: TGTGCCAGCAGCCCCCGGGGTCCGGGTTTGGTAGGACTCACCGGGGAGCTGTTTTTT; CDR3: CASSPRGPGLVGLTGELFF; size: NA; D: NA; J: TRBJ2-2; V: TRBV7-6
DNA: TGTGCCAGCAGCCAAGAGGGGGCGGGAGCCTACGAGCAGTACTTC; CDR3: CASSQEGAGAYEQYF; size: once; D: NA; J: TRBJ2-7; V: TRBV4-2
DNA: TGTGCCAGCAGCACGGGACAGGAACTTTCTGATGAGCAGTTCTTC; CDR3: CASSTGQELSDEQFF; size: NA; D: TRBD1; J: TRBJ2-1; V: TRBV13
DNA: TGCGCCAGCAGCCAAGATAGCGCAGGATACTACGAGCAGTACTTC; CDR3: CASSQDSAGYYEQYF; size: once; D: NA; J: TRBJ2-7; V: TRBV4-1
DNA: TGTGCCAGCAGTTACTTAGGAGTCAATGAAAAACTGTTTTTT; CDR3: CASSYLGVNEKLFF; size: NA; D: NA; J: TRBJ1-4; V: TRBV6-5
DNA: TGTGCCAGCAGTGACTCGTGGCGGGTGTTCGGCTATGGCTACACCTTC; CDR3: CASSDSWRVFGYGYTF; size: NA; D: NA; J: TRBJ1-2; V: TRBV6-4
DNA: TGTGCCAGCAGTGAAACACGGGGGACAGGCAGTTCGAACACTGAAGCTTTCTTT; CDR3: CASSETRGTGSSNTEAFF; size: NA; D: TRBD1; J: TRBJ1-1; V: TRBV2
DNA: TGCGCCAGCAGCTGGGGGACAGTTGACACAGATACGCAGTATTTT; CDR3: CASSWGTVDTDTQYF; size: few; D: TRBD1; J: TRBJ2-3; V: TRBV5-1
DNA: TGTGCCAGCAGCGTAGCAGGAGCTAGCGGCGAGACCCAGTACTTC; CDR3: CASSVAGASGETQYF; size: once; D: TRBD2; J: TRBJ2-5; V: TRBV9
DNA: TGCGCCAGCAGCCAAGATGGCGGGAGGCTAAGTGAGCAGTTCTTC; CDR3: CASSQDGGRLSEQFF; size: NA; D: TRBD2; J: TRBJ2-1; V: TRBV4-3
DNA: TGTGCCAGCAGTTTAGGACAGGCCAGCTCCTACGAGCAGTACTTC; CDR3: CASSLGQASSYEQYF; size: once; D: TRBD1; J: TRBJ2-7; V: TRBV28
DNA: TGTGCCAGCAGCTTAGTGGCAGCGGGGAACTACAATGAGCAGTTCTTC; CDR3: CASSLVAAGNYNEQFF; size: once; D: TRBD2; J: TRBJ2-1; V: TRBV7-8
DNA: TGTGCCAGCAGCCTTGGAGCCAATGAAAAACTGTTTTTT; CDR3: CASSLGANEKLFF; size: NA; D: NA; J: TRBJ1-4; V: TRBV7-9
DNA: TGTGCCAGCAGCGCTATCAGGGACGAGCAGTACTTC; CDR3: CASSAIRDEQYF; size: few; D: NA; J: TRBJ2-7; V: TRBV7-9
DNA: TGCGCCAGCAGCCCAAGGACAGGGTTTGACTACGAGCAGTACTTC; CDR3: CASSPRTGFDYEQYF; size: NA; D: TRBD1; J: TRBJ2-7; V: TRBV5-1